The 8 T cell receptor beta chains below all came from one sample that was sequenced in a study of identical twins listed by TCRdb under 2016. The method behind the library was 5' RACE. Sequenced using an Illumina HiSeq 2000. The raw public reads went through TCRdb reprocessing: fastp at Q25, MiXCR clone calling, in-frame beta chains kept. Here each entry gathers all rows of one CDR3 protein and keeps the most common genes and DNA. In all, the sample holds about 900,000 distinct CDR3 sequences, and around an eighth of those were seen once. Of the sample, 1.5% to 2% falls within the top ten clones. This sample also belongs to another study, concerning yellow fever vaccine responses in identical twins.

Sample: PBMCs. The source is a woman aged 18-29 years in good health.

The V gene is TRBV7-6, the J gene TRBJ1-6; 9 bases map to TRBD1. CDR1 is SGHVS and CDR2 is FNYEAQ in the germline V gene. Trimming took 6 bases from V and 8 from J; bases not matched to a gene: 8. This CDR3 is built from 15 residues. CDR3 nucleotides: TGTGCCAGCAGTCCGGACAGGGGAAGAGATTCACCCCTCCACTTT. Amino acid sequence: CASSPDRGRDSPLHF.

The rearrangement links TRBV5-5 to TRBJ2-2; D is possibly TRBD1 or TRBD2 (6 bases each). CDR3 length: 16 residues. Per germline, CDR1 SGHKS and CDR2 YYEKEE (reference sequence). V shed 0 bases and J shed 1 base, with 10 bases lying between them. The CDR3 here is CASSLAGGWNTGELFF. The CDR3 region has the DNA TGTGCCAGCAGCTTGGCCGGGGGCTGGAACACCGGGGAGCTGTTTTTT.

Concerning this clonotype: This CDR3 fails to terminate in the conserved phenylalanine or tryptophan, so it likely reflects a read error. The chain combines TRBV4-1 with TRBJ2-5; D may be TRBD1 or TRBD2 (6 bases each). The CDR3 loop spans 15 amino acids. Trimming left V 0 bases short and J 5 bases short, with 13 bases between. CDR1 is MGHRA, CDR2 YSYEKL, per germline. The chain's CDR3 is CASSQDRGGGETQYI. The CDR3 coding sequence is TGCGCCAGCAGCCAAGACAGGGGCGGAGGGGAGACCCAGTACATC.

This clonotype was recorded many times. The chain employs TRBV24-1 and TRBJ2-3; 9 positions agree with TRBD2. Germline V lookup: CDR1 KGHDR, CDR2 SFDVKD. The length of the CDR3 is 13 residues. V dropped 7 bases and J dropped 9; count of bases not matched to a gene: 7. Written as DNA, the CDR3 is TGTGCCACCAGCCTAGCGGGAAGGGGAACGCAGTATTTT. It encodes CATSLAGRGTQYF.

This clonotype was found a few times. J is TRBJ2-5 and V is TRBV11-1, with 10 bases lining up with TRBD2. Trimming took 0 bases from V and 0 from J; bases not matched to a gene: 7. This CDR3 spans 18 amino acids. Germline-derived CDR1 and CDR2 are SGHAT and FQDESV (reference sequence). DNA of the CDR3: TGTGCCAGCAGCTTAGCGGCTAGCGGGGGCCTGTACCAAGAGACCCAGTACTTC. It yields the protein CASSLAASGGLYQETQYF.

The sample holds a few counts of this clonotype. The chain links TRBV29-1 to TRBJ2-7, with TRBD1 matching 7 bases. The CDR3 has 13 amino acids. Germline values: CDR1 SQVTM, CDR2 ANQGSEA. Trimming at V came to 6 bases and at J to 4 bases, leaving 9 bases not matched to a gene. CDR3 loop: CSVFGQDTYEQYF. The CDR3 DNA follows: TGCAGCGTCTTCGGACAGGATACTTACGAGCAGTACTTC.

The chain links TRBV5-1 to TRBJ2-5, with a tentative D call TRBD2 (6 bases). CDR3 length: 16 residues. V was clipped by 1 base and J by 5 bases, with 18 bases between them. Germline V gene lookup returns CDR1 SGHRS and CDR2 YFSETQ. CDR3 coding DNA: TGCGCCAGCAGCTTGAGGCCGGGACTGGGGGACGAGACCCAGTACTTC. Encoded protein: CASSLRPGLGDETQYF.

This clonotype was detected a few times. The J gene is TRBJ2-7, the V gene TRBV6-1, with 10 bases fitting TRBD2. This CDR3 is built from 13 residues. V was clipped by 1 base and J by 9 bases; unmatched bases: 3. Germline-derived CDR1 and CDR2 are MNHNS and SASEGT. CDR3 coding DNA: TGTGCCAGCAGTGAAGTTAGCGGGAGGTTGCAGTACTTC. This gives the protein CASSEVSGRLQYF.